These 16 T cell receptor beta chains were all obtained from the same sample, sequenced in a study of T cells expressing NK-cell markers. TCRdb reprocessed the 5' RACE reads and stores each CDR3 protein as one record, lacking DNA. The repertoire shows around 470,000 distinct CDR3 sequences; the top ten hold 1.4% to 1.5%. Sequencing was done on a sample of blood T cells: a sorted CD56 or NKG2C T cell subset, CD4+ or CD8+ T cells, or bulk PBMC T cells (not recorded which). The receptors come from a woman aged 50 to 65 in good health.

The J gene is TRBJ2-3, the V gene TRBV3-1; TCRdb's D call, TRBD2, is unchecked because there is no DNA. This CDR3 is 15 amino acids long. Germline-derived CDR1 and CDR2 are LGHDT and YNNKEL (reference sequence). CDR3: CASSQRAGRTDTQYF.

This chain connects TRBV5-1 to TRBJ2-4; TCRdb reports TRBD1, a call that lacks DNA to check it against. Germline-derived CDR1 and CDR2 are SGHRS and YFSETQ. The CDR3 spans 13 residues. This CDR3 is CASSLEGIQSQYF.

This chain uses TRBV19 with TRBJ2-1; TCRdb proposes TRBD2, but this gene call is untestable without DNA. Germline-derived CDR1 and CDR2 are LNHDA and SQIVND (reference sequence). The CDR3 is 15 residues long. The CDR3 region is CASGTSGTSYNEQFF.

The chain has TRBV7-9 and TRBJ2-5. Looked up from germline, CDR1 is SEHNR and CDR2 is FQNEAQ (reference sequence). The CDR3 is made up of 15 amino acids. The CDR3 loop is CASSLAAQFSETQYF.

The chain recombines TRBV15 with TRBJ1-4; the D call from TCRdb, TRBD1, cannot be confirmed without DNA. Germline CDR1 LNHNV, CDR2 YYDKDF (reference sequence). This CDR3 is built from 14 residues. The CDR3 spells CATRSRVGFEKLFF.

The rearrangement links TRBV5-1 to TRBJ2-2; TCRdb names TRBD2, which stays unverified in the absence of DNA. Looked up from germline, CDR1 is SGHRS and CDR2 is YFSETQ. The CDR3 totals 12 residues. The CDR3 region is CASSLEGVELFF.

The V gene is TRBV5-1, the J gene TRBJ2-3; TCRdb reports TRBD2, a call that lacks DNA to check it against. The CDR3 contains 16 residues. Germline V lookup: CDR1 SGHRS, CDR2 YFSETQ. The chain's CDR3 is CASSETSGRSGDTQYF. Full variable domain (outside the CDR3, taken from reference TRBV5-1 and TRBJ2-3): KAGVTQTPRYLIKTRGQQVTLSCSPISGHRSVSWYQQTPGQGLQFLFEYFSETQRNKGNFPGRFSGRQFSNSRSEMNVSTLELGDSALYLCASSETSGRSGDTQYFGPGTRLTVL.

The chain joins TRBV20-1 to TRBJ2-3. The CDR3 extends over 14 amino acids. CDR1 is DFQATT, CDR2 SNEGSKA, per germline (reference sequence). CDR3 sequence reads: CSARPGFGTDTQYF.

The chain carries TRBV5-1 and TRBJ2-7. This CDR3 comprises 14 residues. From germline, CDR1 is SGHRS and CDR2 YFSETQ. The CDR3 is CASSFTVNSYEQYF.

CDR3 in amino acids: CSAAGTGKSEAFF. V gene TRBV29-1 combines with J gene TRBJ1-1; the D gene TCRdb calls, TRBD1, cannot be checked with no DNA. The CDR3 extends over 13 amino acids. Germline lookup yields CDR1 SQVTM and CDR2 ANQGSEA. Full variable domain (missing parts from reference TRBV29-1 and TRBJ1-1): SAVISQKPSRDICQRGTSLTIQCQVDSQVTMMFWYRQQPGQSLTLIATANQGSEATYESGFVIDKFPISRPNLTFSTLTVSNMSPEDSSIYLCSAAGTGKSEAFFGQGTRLTVV.

The V and J genes are TRBV25-1 and TRBJ1-6; TCRdb's assignment of TRBD1 cannot be checked, as there is no DNA. This CDR3 spans 15 amino acids. Looked up from germline, CDR1 is MGHDK and CDR2 is SYGVNS. The CDR3: CASSESDRGDSPLHF. Full variable domain (outside the CDR3, taken from reference TRBV25-1 and TRBJ1-6): EADIYQTPRYLVIGTGKKITLECSQTMGHDKMYWYQQDPGMELHLIHYSYGVNSTEKGDLSSESTVSRIRTEHFPLTLESARPSHTSQYLCASSESDRGDSPLHFGNGTRLTVT.

CDR3 protein: CSVSPGPLDNEQFF. The rearrangement links TRBV29-1 to TRBJ2-1; TCRdb proposes TRBD1, but this gene call is untestable without DNA. The CDR3 is made up of 14 amino acids. Looked up from germline, CDR1 is SQVTM and CDR2 is ANQGSEA.

The chain joins TRBV5-1 to TRBJ1-2. Looked up from germline, CDR1 is SGHRS and CDR2 is YFSETQ. The CDR3 runs 17 residues. The CDR3 reads CASSLEPGPLGDYGYTF.

J is TRBJ2-1 and V is TRBV6-1; TCRdb gives TRBD2 as the D gene, but with no DNA this cannot be confirmed. The CDR3 is made up of 16 amino acids. Germline CDR1 is MNHNS and CDR2 is SASEGT. This chain's CDR3 is CASTLSPGQASNEQFF.

This chain connects TRBV7-2 to TRBJ2-5; TCRdb returns TRBD2, unconfirmable since there is no DNA. Germline-derived CDR1 and CDR2 are SGHTA and FQGNSA. The CDR3 contains 14 residues. This chain's CDR3 is CASSSLGDQETQYF.

This chain connects TRBV5-4 to TRBJ2-1; TCRdb reports TRBD2, a call that lacks DNA to check it against. Germline V lookup: CDR1 SGHNT, CDR2 YYREEE (reference sequence). The length of the CDR3 is 15 residues. The CDR3 sequence is CASNLAGAGYNEQFF.